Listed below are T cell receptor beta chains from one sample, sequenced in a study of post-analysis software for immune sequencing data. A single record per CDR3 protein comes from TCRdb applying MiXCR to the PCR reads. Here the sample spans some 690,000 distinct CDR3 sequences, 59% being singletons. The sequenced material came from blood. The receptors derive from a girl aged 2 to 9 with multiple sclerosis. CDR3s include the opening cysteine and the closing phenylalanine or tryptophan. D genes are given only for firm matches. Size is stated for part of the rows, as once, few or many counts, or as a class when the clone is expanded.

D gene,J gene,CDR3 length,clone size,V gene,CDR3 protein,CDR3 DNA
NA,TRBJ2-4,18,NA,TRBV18,CASSPLPLAGTTKNIQYF,TGTGCCAGCTCACCACTACCACTAGCCGGGACCACCAAAAACATTCAGTACTTC
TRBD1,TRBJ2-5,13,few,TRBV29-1,CSVETGTDETQYF,TGCAGCGTTGAGACAGGGACGGACGAGACCCAGTACTTC
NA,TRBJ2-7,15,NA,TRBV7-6,CASSLGAWTGDEQYF,TGTGCCAGCAGCTTAGGGGCCTGGACGGGGGACGAGCAGTACTTC
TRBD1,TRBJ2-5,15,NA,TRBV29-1,CSVTDRGLIQETQYF,TGCAGCGTTACTGACAGGGGTCTTATACAAGAGACCCAGTACTTC
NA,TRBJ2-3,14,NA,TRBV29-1,CSVEQGSSTDTQYF,TGCAGCGTTGAACAGGGGTCGAGCACAGATACGCAGTATTTT
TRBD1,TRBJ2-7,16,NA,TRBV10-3,CAIRGAADRGQNEQYF,TGTGCCATCAGGGGGGCGGCGGACAGGGGGCAGAACGAGCAGTACTTC
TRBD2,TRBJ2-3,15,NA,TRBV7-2,CASSSYSGRADTQYF,TGTGCCAGCAGCTCCTATAGCGGGAGGGCAGATACGCAGTATTTT
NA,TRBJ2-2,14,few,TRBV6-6,CASSLVIADGELFF,TGTGCCAGCAGTTTGGTAATCGCGGACGGGGAGCTGTTTTTT
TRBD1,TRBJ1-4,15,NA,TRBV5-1,CASSSGGTGEEKLFF,TGCGCCAGCAGCAGCGGGGGGACAGGGGAGGAAAAACTGTTTTTT
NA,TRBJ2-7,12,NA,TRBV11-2,CASSFRVDEQYF,TGTGCCAGCAGCTTCAGGGTGGACGAGCAGTACTTC
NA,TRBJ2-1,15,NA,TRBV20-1,CSARAIQGSYNEQFF,TGCAGTGCTAGAGCCATACAGGGATCCTACAATGAGCAGTTCTTC
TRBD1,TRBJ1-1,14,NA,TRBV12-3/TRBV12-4,CASSQGQERTEAFF,TGTGCCAGCAGCCAAGGACAGGAAAGGACTGAAGCTTTCTTT
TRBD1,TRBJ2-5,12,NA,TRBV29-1,CSVLDRGETQYF,TGCAGCGTCTTAGACAGGGGAGAGACCCAGTACTTC
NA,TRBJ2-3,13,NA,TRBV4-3,CASSQDRGNTQYF,TGCGCCAGCAGCCAAGATCGGGGCAATACGCAGTATTTT
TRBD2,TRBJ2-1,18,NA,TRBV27,CASSLLSSGSNSYNEQFF,TGTGCCAGCAGTTTATTATCTAGCGGGAGTAACTCCTACAATGAGCAGTTCTTC
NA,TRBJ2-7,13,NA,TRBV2,CATTGRLGYEQYF,TGTGCCACTACGGGAAGGTTGGGATACGAGCAGTACTTC
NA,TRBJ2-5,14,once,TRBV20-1,CSARQRGVEGTQYF,TGCAGTGCTAGACAACGGGGCGTCGAGGGGACCCAGTACTTC
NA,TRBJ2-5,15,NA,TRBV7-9,CASSLGQGMRETQYF,TGTGCCAGCAGCTTAGGTCAGGGGATGCGAGAGACCCAGTACTTC
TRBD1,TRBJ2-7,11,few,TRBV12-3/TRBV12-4,CASDRGYEQYF,TGTGCCAGCGACAGGGGGTACGAGCAGTACTTC
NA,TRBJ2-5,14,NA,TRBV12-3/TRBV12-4,CASIRDELGETQYF,TGTGCCAGCATTAGGGACGAATTGGGCGAGACCCAGTACTTC
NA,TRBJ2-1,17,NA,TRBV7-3,CASSQGVGSDSYNEQFF,TGTGCCAGCAGCCAAGGGGTTGGGAGCGATTCCTACAATGAGCAGTTCTTC
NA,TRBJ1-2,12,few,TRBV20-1,CSAPPGPYGYTF,TGCAGTGCCCCCCCAGGCCCCTATGGCTACACCTTC
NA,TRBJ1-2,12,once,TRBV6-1,CATKGFNYGYTF,TGTGCCACGAAGGGCTTTAACTATGGCTACACCTTC
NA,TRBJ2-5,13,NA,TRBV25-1,CASGGHNRETQYF,TGTGCCAGTGGGGGCCATAACCGAGAGACCCAGTACTTC
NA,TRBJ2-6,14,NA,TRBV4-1,CASSQALGANVLTF,TGCGCCAGCAGCCAAGCCCTTGGGGCCAACGTCCTGACTTTC
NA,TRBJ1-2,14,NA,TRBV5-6,CASSFSTVNYGYTF,TGTGCCAGCAGCTTTAGCACAGTTAACTATGGCTACACCTTC
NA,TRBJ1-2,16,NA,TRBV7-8,CASSPPGRPYNYGYTF,TGTGCCAGCAGCCCACCGGGTAGGCCCTATAACTATGGCTACACCTTC
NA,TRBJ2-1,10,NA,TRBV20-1,CSSGGLEQFF,TGCAGTAGCGGTGGTCTTGAGCAGTTCTTC
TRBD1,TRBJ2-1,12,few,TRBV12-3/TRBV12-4,CASSARQGRQFF,TGTGCCAGCAGTGCCCGACAGGGGAGGCAGTTCTTC
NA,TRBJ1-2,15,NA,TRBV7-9,CASSLSPNSIGGYTF,TGTGCCAGCAGCCTAAGCCCTAATAGCATAGGTGGCTACACCTTC
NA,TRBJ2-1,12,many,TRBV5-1,CASSLKGNEQFF,TGTGCCAGCAGCCTCAAAGGGAATGAGCAGTTCTTC
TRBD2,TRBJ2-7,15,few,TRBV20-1,CSARDVAGGSYEQYF,TGCAGTGCTAGAGATGTAGCGGGGGGATCCTACGAGCAGTACTTC
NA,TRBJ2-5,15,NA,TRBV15,CATSGPGTPQETQYF,TGTGCCACCAGCGGCCCCGGGACTCCCCAAGAGACCCAGTACTTC
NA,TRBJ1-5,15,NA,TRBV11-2,CASSLYSMSNQPQHF,TGTGCCAGCAGCTTATATTCCATGAGCAATCAGCCCCAGCATTTT
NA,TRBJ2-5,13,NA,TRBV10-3,CAISGADQETQYF,TGTGCCATCAGTGGGGCGGATCAAGAGACCCAGTACTTC
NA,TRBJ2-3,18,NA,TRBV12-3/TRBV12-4,CASSLWGGGALGTDTQYF,TGTGCCAGCAGTTTATGGGGTGGGGGGGCCCTCGGCACAGATACGCAGTATTTT
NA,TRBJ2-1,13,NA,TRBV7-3,CAGSHPADNEQFF,TGTGCCGGCAGCCATCCCGCCGACAATGAGCAGTTCTTC
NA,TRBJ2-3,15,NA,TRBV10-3,CAISGVAGNTDTQYF,TGTGCCATCAGCGGCGTCGCGGGAAACACAGATACGCAGTATTTT
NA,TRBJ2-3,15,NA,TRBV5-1,CASSLDPFLGDTQYF,TGCGCCAGCAGCTTGGATCCCTTCCTGGGAGATACGCAGTATTTT
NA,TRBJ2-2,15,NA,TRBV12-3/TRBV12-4,CASSLSGGDAGELFF,TGTGCCAGCAGTTTATCCGGGGGCGACGCCGGGGAGCTGTTTTTT
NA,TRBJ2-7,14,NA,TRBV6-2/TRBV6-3,CASSYVAGAGEQYF,TGTGCCAGCAGTTACGTGGCAGGGGCGGGCGAGCAGTACTTC
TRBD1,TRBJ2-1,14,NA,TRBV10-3,CAINPRDRVNEQFF,TGTGCCATCAATCCCCGGGACAGGGTAAATGAGCAGTTCTTC
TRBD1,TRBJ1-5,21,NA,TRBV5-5,CASSPHPSDRADFEVDQPQHF,TGTGCCAGCAGCCCTCACCCCAGCGACAGGGCGGATTTTGAGGTGGATCAGCCCCAGCATTTT
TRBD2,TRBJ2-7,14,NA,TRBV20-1,CSASGGDSYNEQYF,TGCAGTGCTAGCGGGGGGGATTCCTACAATGAGCAGTACTTC
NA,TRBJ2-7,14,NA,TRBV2,CASSEQGSGYEQYF,TGTGCCAGCAGTGAACAGGGTTCAGGCTACGAGCAGTACTTC
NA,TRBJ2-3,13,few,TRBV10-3,CAIVNRVEDTQYF,TGTGCCATAGTAAACAGGGTTGAAGATACGCAGTATTTT
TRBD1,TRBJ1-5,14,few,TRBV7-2,CASTLGTGGQPQHF,TGTGCCAGCACCTTGGGGACAGGCGGTCAGCCCCAGCATTTT
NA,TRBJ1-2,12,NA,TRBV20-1,CRPGEGFYGYTF,TGCAGGCCAGGGGAGGGATTCTATGGCTACACCTTC